The 6 T cell receptor beta chains below all came from one sample that was sequenced in a study of spatial heterogeneity in lung cancer. Time point here: sample taken at primary tumor resection. Study-wide results and caveats: Counts of expanded intratumoral alpha and beta TCRs tracked tumor mutation counts.

These TCRs are of unknown antigen specificity. Each CDR3 protein gets one entry after TCRdb re-called the 5' RACE reads with MiXCR. The repertoire holds around 20,000 distinct CDR3 sequences, with roughly a tenth as singletons. Material: lung tumor tissue, obtained at surgery. These receptors were obtained from a female donor with early-stage non-small cell lung cancer.

In its sample, this clonotype was seen many times. The library was prepared for alpha chains; this beta chain is a stray read, so its frequency means little. The chain uses TRBV12-5 and TRBJ1-1; D is uncertain. The CDR3 covers 16 residues. Trimming pared 6 bases from V and 10 bases from J, leaving 27 bases between. From germline, CDR1 is LGHNT and CDR2 FRNRAP. The CDR3 region has the DNA TGTGCTAGTGGCTCCTACGCACTCGATAAGGGAGATAGAGCTTTCTTT. This codes for CASGSYALDKGDRAFF.

This clonotype is medium-sized within its sample. This beta chain came through as a stray read in a library set up for alpha chains, and its size says little. The V call is TRBV3-1, the J call TRBJ1-1; the D gene is possibly TRBD1 (5 bases). Looked up from germline, CDR1 is LGHDT and CDR2 is YNNKEL (reference sequence). The CDR3 has 14 residues. Trimming cost V 1 base and J 2 bases, with 8 bases left between them. The CDR3 coding sequence is TGTGCCAGCAGCCAAGTGGGGGAAAACACTGAAGCTTTCTTT. Its translation: CASSQVGENTEAFF.

In this sample, this clonotype turned up many times. A library made for alpha chains picked up this beta chain off target, so its size means little. The J gene is TRBJ2-1, the V gene TRBV9; 15 nucleotides align to TRBD2. The V gene end was trimmed by 4 bases and the J gene end by 10 bases; junction bases not matched to a gene: 6. Germline V gene lookup returns CDR1 SGDLS and CDR2 YYNGEE. CDR3 length equals 15 residues. The CDR3 region has the DNA TGTGCCAGCAGCCCTGGGACTAGCGGGGGGCAAGAGCAGTTCTTC. Translation gives CASSPGTSGGQEQFF.

This clonotype is medium-sized (0.01 to 0.1%). Found in a library prepared for alpha chains, this beta chain is an off-target read, and its abundance has little meaning. In DNA, the CDR3 is TGTGCCAGCAGCTTAGGTGTGCGGGGCTCGTACCAAGAGACCCAGTACTTC. Protein sequence: CASSLGVRGSYQETQYF. The rearrangement links TRBV11-2 to TRBJ2-5, with D perhaps TRBD2 (6 bases). Trimming cost V 1 base and J 0 bases, with 15 bases left between them. Germline CDR1 and CDR2: SGHAT and FQNNGV. This CDR3 spans 17 amino acids.

This clonotype was seen ten or more times. Because the library targeted alpha chains, this beta chain is an off-target read whose size means little. The chain is built from TRBV29-1 and TRBJ1-2, with D maybe TRBD1 (5 bases). The CDR3 runs 12 residues. From germline, CDR1 is SQVTM and CDR2 ANQGSEA. The germline V and J ends were trimmed by 8 bases and 2 bases, with 12 bases remaining between them. CDR3 sequence reads: CSYREGNYGYTF. DNA of the CDR3: TGCAGCTATCGGGAGGGGAACTATGGCTACACCTTC.

This clonotype was seen at least ten times. Within a library made for alpha chains, this beta chain is off target, and its count is uninformative. The CDR3 here is CASRGPSGTPASGEQFF. The CDR3 nucleotides are TGTGCCAGCAGAGGTCCTAGTGGGACTCCCGCCAGTGGTGAGCAGTTCTTC. The V and J genes are TRBV6-1 and TRBJ2-1, with D possibly matching TRBD2 (6 bases). The germline V gene has CDR1 MNHNS and CDR2 SASEGT. V was clipped by 6 bases and J by 9 bases, with 27 bases between them. The length of the CDR3 is 17 residues.